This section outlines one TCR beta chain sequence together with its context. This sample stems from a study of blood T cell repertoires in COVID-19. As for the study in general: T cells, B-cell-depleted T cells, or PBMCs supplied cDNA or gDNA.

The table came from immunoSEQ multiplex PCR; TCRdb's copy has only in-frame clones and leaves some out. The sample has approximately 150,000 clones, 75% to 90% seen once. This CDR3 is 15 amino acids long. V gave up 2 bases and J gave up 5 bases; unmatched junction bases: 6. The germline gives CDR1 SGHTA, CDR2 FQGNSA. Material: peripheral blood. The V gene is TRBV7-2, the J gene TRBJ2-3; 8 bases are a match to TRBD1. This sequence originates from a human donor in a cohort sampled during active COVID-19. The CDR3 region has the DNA TGTGCCAGCAGCTTAAGTGGACAGGGAGGAGATACGCAGTATTTT. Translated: CASSLSGQGGDTQYF.